The rows below give T cell receptor beta chains drawn from one sample of a study of regulatory T cells in long-lasting Graves disease. TCRdb processed the multiplex PCR reads anew with MiXCR; each CDR3 protein has one entry. The repertoire holds fewer than 450,000 distinct CDR3 sequences, with around 22% as singletons. Sample: peripheral blood mononuclear cells (PBMCs), taken when the disease was refractory, from a patient treated with antithyroid drugs. Every receptor here comes from a female donor with Graves disease. The CDR3 runs from the conserved cysteine through the conserved F or W. A D gene is named only where the DNA matches it firmly. Part of the rows lack a size; the others show once, few, many or a class for expanded clones.

j_call: TRBJ1-4; d_call: -; v_call: TRBV4-3; clone_size: few; cdr3_nt: TGCGCCAGCAGCCAAGAAGGCGGTAATGAAAAACTGTTTTTT; cdr3_aa: CASSQEGGNEKLFF
j_call: TRBJ2-7; d_call: -; v_call: TRBV7-9; clone_size: few; cdr3_nt: TGTGCCAGCAGCCCGGATCGTGGCGGCTTCTACGAGCAGTACTTC; cdr3_aa: CASSPDRGGFYEQYF
j_call: TRBJ1-5; d_call: TRBD1; v_call: TRBV18; clone_size: -; cdr3_nt: TGTGCCAGCTCACCAGAGACAGGGAAAGGACAGCCCCAGCATTTT; cdr3_aa: CASSPETGKGQPQHF
j_call: TRBJ2-5; d_call: TRBD2; v_call: TRBV20-1; clone_size: many; cdr3_nt: TGCAGTGCTTTCAGACTAGCGGCGGAGACCCAGTACTTC; cdr3_aa: CSAFRLAAETQYF
j_call: TRBJ1-1; d_call: TRBD1; v_call: TRBV18; clone_size: many; cdr3_nt: TGTGCCAGCCTGGAGGGCACAGGGGGCACTGAAGCTTTCTTT; cdr3_aa: CASLEGTGGTEAFF
j_call: TRBJ1-1; d_call: TRBD1; v_call: TRBV6-2/TRBV6-3; clone_size: few; cdr3_nt: TGTGCCAGCAGTTCCGCCGGGACAGGGAACACTGAAGCTTTCTTT; cdr3_aa: CASSSAGTGNTEAFF
j_call: TRBJ2-7; d_call: TRBD1; v_call: TRBV13; clone_size: few; cdr3_nt: TGTGCCAGCAGCCCGAGCCCGGGGACAGTCCTCGAGCAGTACTTC; cdr3_aa: CASSPSPGTVLEQYF
j_call: TRBJ1-1; d_call: -; v_call: TRBV3-1; clone_size: few; cdr3_nt: TGTGCCAGCAGCCAAGATCTGAGTAACACTGAAGCTTTCTTT; cdr3_aa: CASSQDLSNTEAFF
j_call: TRBJ2-2; d_call: -; v_call: TRBV7-3; clone_size: many; cdr3_nt: TGTGCCAGCAGCTTAGGCGTAGGGCCCAGGGGCACCGGGGAGCTGTTTTTT; cdr3_aa: CASSLGVGPRGTGELFF
j_call: TRBJ1-5; d_call: -; v_call: TRBV18; clone_size: -; cdr3_nt: TGTGCCAGCTCACCCGCTGGTTGGATCGGTCAGCCCCAGCATTTT; cdr3_aa: CASSPAGWIGQPQHF
j_call: TRBJ2-2; d_call: -; v_call: TRBV4-3; clone_size: -; cdr3_nt: TGCGCCAGCAGCCAAGAAGCGAGGAACACCGGGGAGCTGTTTTTT; cdr3_aa: CASSQEARNTGELFF
j_call: TRBJ1-1; d_call: -; v_call: TRBV29-1; clone_size: few; cdr3_nt: TGCAGCGTTGTGAGGGACACTGAAGCTTTCTTT; cdr3_aa: CSVVRDTEAFF
j_call: TRBJ1-5; d_call: -; v_call: TRBV12-3/TRBV12-4; clone_size: many; cdr3_nt: TGTGCCAGCACCGACGTCTATAGCAATCAGCCCCAGCATTTT; cdr3_aa: CASTDVYSNQPQHF
j_call: TRBJ1-1; d_call: -; v_call: TRBV6-2/TRBV6-3; clone_size: few; cdr3_nt: TGTGCCAGCGTGAGAGCAGGGGACACTGAAGCTTTCTTT; cdr3_aa: CASVRAGDTEAFF
j_call: TRBJ1-5; d_call: -; v_call: TRBV5-1; clone_size: -; cdr3_nt: TGCGCCAGCAGCTTGGGCGGGTTAGGTAGCAATCAGCCCCAGCATTTT; cdr3_aa: CASSLGGLGSNQPQHF
j_call: TRBJ2-5; d_call: TRBD1; v_call: TRBV2; clone_size: many; cdr3_nt: TGTGCCAGCAGAGGAGGACAGGGGGAGACCCAGTACTTC; cdr3_aa: CASRGGQGETQYF
j_call: TRBJ1-2; d_call: -; v_call: TRBV20-1; clone_size: few; cdr3_nt: TGCAGTGCTAGAGATACTAAGGACCGTCTTTACACCTTC; cdr3_aa: CSARDTKDRLYTF
j_call: TRBJ1-2; d_call: -; v_call: TRBV15; clone_size: many; cdr3_nt: TGTGCCACCAGCAGAGAGGGGGGCGGCTACACCTTC; cdr3_aa: CATSREGGGYTF
j_call: TRBJ1-2; d_call: -; v_call: TRBV6-5; clone_size: many; cdr3_nt: TGTGCCAGCAGTTATAAGATCCAGTCTGACTATGGCTACACCTTC; cdr3_aa: CASSYKIQSDYGYTF
j_call: TRBJ1-3; d_call: TRBD1; v_call: TRBV7-9; clone_size: -; cdr3_nt: TGTGCCAGCGGCCCCGGGGACAGGCTGAGCTCTGGAAACACCATATATTTT; cdr3_aa: CASGPGDRLSSGNTIYF
j_call: TRBJ1-2; d_call: TRBD1; v_call: TRBV6-5; clone_size: many; cdr3_nt: TGTGCCAGCAGTTACTCGACAGGGGGCGCTTATGGCTACACCTTC; cdr3_aa: CASSYSTGGAYGYTF
j_call: TRBJ2-5; d_call: TRBD1; v_call: TRBV18; clone_size: few; cdr3_nt: TGTGCCAGCTCACCCCGGGACAGAGTTCAAGAGACCCAGTACTTC; cdr3_aa: CASSPRDRVQETQYF
j_call: TRBJ1-5; d_call: -; v_call: TRBV12-3/TRBV12-4; clone_size: few; cdr3_nt: TGTGCCAGCAGTTTTCAGTGGGGAAACCGACTGACTCCCCATCAGCCCCAGCATTTT; cdr3_aa: CASSFQWGNRLTPHQPQHF
j_call: TRBJ1-2; d_call: -; v_call: TRBV29-1; clone_size: -; cdr3_nt: TGCAGCGCCAACGTCCGGGGCAGGGTTCCCCGTAACTATGGCTACACCTTC; cdr3_aa: CSANVRGRVPRNYGYTF
j_call: TRBJ1-2; d_call: -; v_call: TRBV19; clone_size: few; cdr3_nt: TGTGCCAGTAGTATTGGGCAGGGGTGGGATGGCTACACCTTC; cdr3_aa: CASSIGQGWDGYTF
j_call: TRBJ2-7; d_call: TRBD1; v_call: TRBV15; clone_size: -; cdr3_nt: TGTGCCACCAGCACCCACGTAGGGACAGCCTCCTACGAGCAGTACTTC; cdr3_aa: CATSTHVGTASYEQYF